There are a few counts of the clone carrying this T cell receptor (beta chain). The V end lost 5 bases, the J end lost 7 bases, and 17 bases lay between the germline ends. This CDR3 spans 13 amino acids. Germline CDR1 and CDR2: SQVTM and ANQGSEA. Amplified TCR beta CDR3 regions came from RNA transcripts. The TCR CDR3 first-round RT-PCR relied on the HTBI primer set. In TCRdb, the multiplex PCR reads were re-called with MiXCR into one record per CDR3 protein. The sample contains about 530,000 distinct CDR3 sequences, 15% to 20% of which appear only once. This entry belongs to a study of T cells in Graves' hyperthyroidism and ophthalmopathy. Background on the study: Prior to any treatment, at the point of initial diagnosis, peripheral blood was collected.

V gene TRBV29-1 combines with J gene TRBJ1-1; D not resolved. Sequenced sample: blood. The clonotype comes from a young woman with Graves' ophthalmopathy. The CDR3 bases are TGCAGCGTTTACCCTTATGGTCAGGATGAAGCTTTCTTT. It yields the protein CSVYPYGQDEAFF.